The following is a T cell receptor (beta chain) sequence with its context. Antigen: not known. These data come from a study of shared clonotypes between healthy human individuals. Study-wide points: Depth was large, yet rarefaction showed that sorted-subset sequencing was incomplete.

The CDR3 has 14 residues. Germline loops: CDR1 MGHRA, CDR2 YSYEKL. Trimming took 1 base from V and 5 from J, leaving 9 bases between them. Division of CD4+ cells produced a CD45RA+ naive subset and a CD45RA-negative memory subset. Libraries were prepared by immunoSEQ multiplex PCR; TCRdb keeps only in-frame clonotypes and omits some of them. Of about 2.4 million clones in the sample, 93% were seen once. This TCR was recovered from a man younger than 30 in good health. Some clones in this sample may be carry-over from other donors' samples. Input material: naive CD4+ T cells from PBMCs. Subset denoted: CD45RA+ positively selected. The chain recombines TRBV4-1 with TRBJ1-5; D gene uncertain. The CDR3 DNA follows: TGCGCCAGCAGCCAAGTTCAGCTGGATCAGCCCCAGCATTTT. This codes for CASSQVQLDQPQHF.